The source of this TCR beta chain is a study of blood T cell repertoires in COVID-19. The wider study: Material from acute and convalescent COVID-19 was sourced from the United States, Italy and Spain. Nucleic acid was either cDNA or gDNA, and it came from T cells, B-cell-depleted T cells, or PBMCs.

Per germline, CDR1 SGHTA and CDR2 FQGNSA. The V gene lost 4 bases and the J gene lost 8 bases, with 14 bases spanning the gap. The CDR3 loop spans 14 amino acids. Clones were sequenced by immunoSEQ multiplex PCR, and TCRdb holds only the in-frame ones, with some missing. Altogether under 350,000 clones are present, around 84% being singletons, with the ten largest covering 1.3%. This sequence was found in a man in his 70s with acute or convalescent COVID-19. The specimen was peripheral blood. The rearrangement uses TRBV7-2 and TRBJ1-4; D call uncertain. The CDR3 spells CASSSPQWREKLFF. The CDR3 bases are TGTGCCAGCAGCTCCCCGCAATGGCGGGAAAAACTGTTTTTT. Filled out from reference TRBV7-2 and TRBJ1-4, the complete variable domain reads GAGVSQSPSNKVTEKGKDVELRCDPISGHTALYWYRQSLGQGLEFLIYFQGNSAPDKSGLPSDRFSAERTGGSVSTLTIQRTQQEDSAVYLCASSSPQWREKLFFGSGTQLSVL.